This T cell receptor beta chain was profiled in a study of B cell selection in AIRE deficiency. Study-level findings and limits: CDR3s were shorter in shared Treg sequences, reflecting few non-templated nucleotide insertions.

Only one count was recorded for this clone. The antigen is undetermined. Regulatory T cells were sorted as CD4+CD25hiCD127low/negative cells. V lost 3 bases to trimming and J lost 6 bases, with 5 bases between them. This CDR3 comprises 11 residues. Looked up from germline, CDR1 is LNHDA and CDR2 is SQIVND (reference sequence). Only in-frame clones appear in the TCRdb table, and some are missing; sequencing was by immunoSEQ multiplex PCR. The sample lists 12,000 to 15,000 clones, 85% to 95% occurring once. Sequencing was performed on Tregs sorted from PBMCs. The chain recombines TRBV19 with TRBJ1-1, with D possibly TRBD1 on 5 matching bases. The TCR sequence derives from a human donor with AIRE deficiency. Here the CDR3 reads CASSMGAEAFF. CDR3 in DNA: TGTGCCAGTAGTATGGGGGCTGAAGCTTTCTTT.